Sequencing of this T cell receptor beta chain was carried out in a study of T cells in Graves' hyperthyroidism and ophthalmopathy. It was RNA transcripts that yielded the amplified TCR beta CDR3 regions. TCR CDR3 underwent first-round RT-PCR with the HTBI primer set. TCRdb independently ran MiXCR on the multiplex PCR reads; one entry per CDR3 protein. The sample lists 350,000 to 450,000 distinct CDR3 sequences, roughly 13% occurring once. This clonotype was observed a single time. Germline-derived CDR1 and CDR2 are SGHTA and FQGTGA. The CDR3 has 18 residues. Trimming cost V 8 bases and J 8 bases, with 30 bases left between them.

Specimen: blood. The chain links TRBV7-3 to TRBJ1-4; the D gene is possibly TRBD1 (6 bases). The TCR sequence derives from an older woman with Graves' hyperthyroidism. The CDR3 loop is CASGTPGQLPSFGEKLFF. The CDR3 DNA sequence: TGTGCCAGCGGAACTCCCGGACAGCTCCCATCCTTCGGAGAAAAACTGTTTTTT.